Listed here are 16 T cell receptor beta chains from one sample, sequenced in a study of T cells after yellow fever vaccination. One entry per CDR3 protein results from TCRdb running MiXCR on the 5' RACE reads. In the table there are more than 350,000 distinct CDR3 sequences, about 9.9% of which are singletons. The sequencing here drew on PBMCs, taken on the day of the first yellow fever vaccination. These receptors were obtained from a man aged 18 to 30 who received the YFV17D yellow fever vaccine.

The chain carries TRBV11-1 and TRBJ2-7; TRBD2 agrees at 8 bases. Trimming took 5 bases from V and 4 from J; bases not matched to a gene: 7. Looked up from germline, CDR1 is SGHAT and CDR2 is FQDESV (reference sequence). CDR3 length equals 14 residues. The CDR3 DNA reads TGTGCCAGCAGCCCAGCGGGGGAGCGTTACGAGCAGTACTTC. This codes for CASSPAGERYEQYF.

Ten or more counts support this clonotype. J is TRBJ1-2 and V is TRBV4-2; D not resolved. The CDR3 has 14 amino acids. Trimming took off 1 base at V and 5 bases at J, with 11 bases between the two ends. Germline CDR1 LGHNA, CDR2 YNFKEQ. The CDR3 DNA follows: TGTGCCAGCAGCCAAGTCGCGGAAGTTTATGGCTACACCTTC. Protein product: CASSQVAEVYGYTF.

This clonotype was observed a few times. This chain joins TRBV20-1 and TRBJ2-7; 8 bases align to TRBD1. The germline V gene has CDR1 DFQATT and CDR2 SNEGSKA (reference sequence). The CDR3 loop spans 12 amino acids. The V and J ends lost 5 bases and 5 bases, in that order; junction bases with no gene match: 5. The CDR3 loop is CSAGGQGHEQYF. The CDR3 DNA sequence: TGCAGTGCTGGCGGACAGGGCCACGAGCAGTACTTC.

The chain is built from TRBV30 and TRBJ1-6; no definite D call. The V end was cut by 3 bases, the J end by 4 bases, with 10 bases between. Germline values: CDR1 GTSNPN, CDR2 SVGIG (reference sequence). The CDR3 covers 14 residues. DNA for the CDR3: TGTGCCTGGAGGGACTCGACGTATAATTCACCCCTCCACTTT. Translated: CAWRDSTYNSPLHF. The full variable domain, in which reference TRBV30 and TRBJ1-6 provide the parts outside the CDR3, is SQTIHQWPATLVQPVGSPLSLECTVEGTSNPNLYWYRQAAGRGLQLLFYSVGIGQISSEVPQNLSASRPQDRQFILSSKKLLLSDSGFYLCAWRDSTYNSPLHFGNGTRLTVT.

This clonotype appeared a few times. The V gene is TRBV7-9, the J gene TRBJ2-2; D is unclear. There are 17 residues in the CDR3. Per the germline V gene, CDR1 is SEHNR and CDR2 is FQNEAQ (reference sequence). V lost 5 bases to trimming and J lost 3 bases, with 19 bases between them. CDR3 sequence reads: CASSKGGYAADTGELFF. CDR3 nucleotide sequence: TGTGCCAGCAGCAAGGGTGGTTACGCGGCGGACACCGGGGAGCTGTTTTTT.

CDR3 amino acids: CASSQGGRSNEQFF. In nucleotides, the CDR3 is TGCGCCAGCAGCCAAGGAGGCCGATCTAATGAGCAGTTCTTC. V gene TRBV4-3 combines with J gene TRBJ2-1; D remains unclear. Germline loops: CDR1 LGHNA, CDR2 YSLEER. The CDR3 runs to 14 residues. Trimming shortened V by 1 base and J by 7 bases, and 11 bases separated the two germline ends.

At least ten counts were recorded for this clonotype. The rearrangement links TRBV5-6 to TRBJ2-5; unclear D gene. Trimming took 1 base from V and 4 from J, leaving 5 bases between them. Germline CDR1 and CDR2: SGHDT and YYEEEE. The CDR3 totals 12 residues. This chain's CDR3 is CASSLFTETQYF. Here the CDR3 DNA reads TGTGCCAGCAGCTTGTTCACAGAGACCCAGTACTTC.

V gene TRBV28 combines with J gene TRBJ2-7; weak D call: TRBD1 (5 bases). This CDR3 region has 14 residues. Trimming cost V 6 bases and J 5 bases, with 17 bases left between them. Germline CDR1 MDHEN, CDR2 SYDVKM. The chain's CDR3 is CASSPGQGFDEQYV. CDR3 DNA: TGTGCCAGCAGCCCTGGGCAGGGCTTCGACGAGCAGTACGTC.

The chain links TRBV7-8 to TRBJ2-3; no clear D. The germline gives CDR1 SGHVS, CDR2 FQNEAQ. This CDR3 contains 14 residues. V was shortened by 2 bases and J by 3 bases, with 9 bases between the two germline ends. The CDR3 spells CASSLRLVTDTQYF. For the CDR3, the DNA is TGTGCCAGCAGCTTAAGATTGGTAACAGATACGCAGTATTTT.

The genes are TRBV20-1 and TRBJ2-1; TRBD2 matches 7 bases. This CDR3 comprises 15 residues. CDR1 and CDR2 (germline): DFQATT, SNEGSKA (reference sequence). Trimming cost V 5 bases and J 4 bases; bases outside gene matches: 11. This chain's CDR3 is CSAGGTAGVYNEQFF. The CDR3 DNA is TGCAGTGCTGGGGGGACGGCGGGGGTATACAATGAGCAGTTCTTC.

The rearrangement links TRBV7-3 to TRBJ2-1, with 11 bases identical to TRBD2. With V trimmed by 5 bases and J by 6 bases, 12 bases remained unmatched. This CDR3 has 17 amino acids. The germline V gene encodes CDR1 SGHTA and CDR2 FQGTGA. The CDR3 region has the DNA TGTGCCAGCAGCCCGACCCTAGCGGGGGGCCTAGGCAATGAGCAGTTCTTC. Protein product: CASSPTLAGGLGNEQFF.

The chain is built from TRBV20-1 and TRBJ2-3; 9 nucleotides match TRBD2. J was trimmed by 3 bases and V by 5 bases; bases with no gene match: 6. The CDR3 loop spans 14 amino acids. The germline V gene has CDR1 DFQATT and CDR2 SNEGSKA (reference sequence). In nucleotides, the CDR3 is TGCAGTGCTGGTGGGCGGGGGGGAACAGATACGCAGTATTTT. This sequence encodes CSAGGRGGTDTQYF.

The CDR3 region is CASSLGPLGGETQYF. The CDR3 nucleotides are TGCGCCAGCAGCTTGGGCCCGTTAGGAGGGGAGACCCAGTACTTC. The V gene is TRBV5-1, the J gene TRBJ2-5; D is perhaps TRBD2 (6 bases). CDR1 is SGHRS and CDR2 is YFSETQ in the germline V gene. This CDR3 has 15 amino acids. The V and J ends lost 0 bases and 5 bases respectively, with 14 bases between them.

The chain joins TRBV10-3 to TRBJ2-5; tentatively, D is TRBD2 (5 bases). In germline, CDR1 is ENHRY, CDR2 SYGVKD. V gave up 4 bases and J gave up 4 bases, with 16 bases separating them. This CDR3 is 15 amino acids long. CDR3 in amino acids: CAISATRTRGETQYF. The CDR3 region has the DNA TGTGCCATCAGTGCTACCAGGACCCGGGGAGAGACCCAGTACTTC.

This clonotype has just a few counts. The V call is TRBV5-1, the J call TRBJ2-5, with D possibly TRBD1 on 5 matching bases. The CDR3 spans 14 residues. The ends were cut back, 0 bases at V and 4 bases at J, with 10 bases in the middle. CDR1 is SGHRS and CDR2 is YFSETQ in the germline V gene. This chain's CDR3 is CASSLEGRAETQYF. CDR3 nucleotide sequence: TGCGCCAGCAGCTTGGAGGGCAGGGCAGAGACCCAGTACTTC.

This clonotype was seen only a few times. V usage is TRBV6-5 and J usage is TRBJ1-2; maybe TRBD1 (6 bases). Trimming took off 0 bases at V and 7 bases at J, with 18 bases between the two ends. Germline assignment: CDR1 MNHEY and CDR2 SVGAGI. This CDR3 is built from 16 residues. This CDR3 is CASSYSTRGPGPGYTF. The CDR3 bases are TGTGCCAGCAGTTACTCGACCCGGGGGCCTGGCCCTGGCTACACCTTC.